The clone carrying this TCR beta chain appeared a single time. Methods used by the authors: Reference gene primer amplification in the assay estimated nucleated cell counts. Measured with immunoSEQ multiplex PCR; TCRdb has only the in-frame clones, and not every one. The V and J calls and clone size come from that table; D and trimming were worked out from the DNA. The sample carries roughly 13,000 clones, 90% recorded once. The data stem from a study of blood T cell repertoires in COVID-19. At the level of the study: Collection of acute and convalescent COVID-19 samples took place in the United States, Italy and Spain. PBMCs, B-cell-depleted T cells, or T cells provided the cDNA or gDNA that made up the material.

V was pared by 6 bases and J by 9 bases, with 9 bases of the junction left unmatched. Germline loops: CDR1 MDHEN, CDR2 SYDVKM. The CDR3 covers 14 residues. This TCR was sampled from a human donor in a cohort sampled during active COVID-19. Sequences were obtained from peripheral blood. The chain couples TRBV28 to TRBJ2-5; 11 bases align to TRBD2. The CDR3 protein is CASRRLAGSSAQYF. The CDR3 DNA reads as TGTGCCAGCAGGCGACTAGCGGGATCATCGGCCCAGTACTTC.